This is a list of T cell receptor beta chains from one sample in a study of regulatory T cells in long-lasting Graves disease. TCRdb itself ran the multiplex PCR reads through MiXCR, one entry per CDR3 protein. Of a few hundred thousand distinct CDR3 sequences listed, roughly 24% are singletons. This sample comprised peripheral blood mononuclear cells (PBMCs), obtained when the disease was refractory, from a patient treated with antithyroid drugs. The origin of the receptors is a middle-aged woman with Graves disease. The CDR3 runs from the conserved cysteine through the conserved F or W. The order of the fields is D gene, J gene, clone size, V gene, CDR3 protein, CDR3 DNA. D genes are given only for firm matches. Rows give clone size only sometimes, using once, few, many, or a class for an expanded clone.

TRBD1 | TRBJ1-6 | many | TRBV3-1 | CASSHGTGTLHF | TGTGCCAGCAGCCATGGGACAGGGACCCTCCACTTT
. | TRBJ1-1 | . | TRBV19 | CASSMGYGTEAFF | TGTGCCAGTAGTATGGGTTACGGGACTGAAGCTTTCTTT
. | TRBJ1-3 | once | TRBV9 | CASSVGIDTIYF | TGTGCCAGCAGCGTAGGGATTGACACCATATATTTT
TRBD1 | TRBJ2-7 | many | TRBV11-2 | CASSFPGTGVYEQYF | TGTGCCAGCAGCTTCCCTGGGACAGGGGTCTACGAGCAGTACTTC
. | TRBJ2-5 | many | TRBV12-3/TRBV12-4 | CASSLGTPSGAETQYF | TGTGCCAGCAGTTTAGGGACTCCTTCAGGGGCAGAGACCCAGTACTTC
. | TRBJ1-6 | . | TRBV12-3/TRBV12-4 | CASSVFQGVGNSPLHF | TGTGCCAGCAGTGTCTTCCAGGGCGTGGGTAATTCACCCCTCCACTTT
TRBD1 | TRBJ2-2 | . | TRBV29-1 | CSVSGTGDPGELFF | TGCAGCGTCAGCGGGACAGGGGACCCCGGGGAGCTGTTTTTT
. | TRBJ1-3 | . | TRBV4-2 | CASSQDLRGGNTIYF | TGTGCCAGCAGCCAAGATCTCAGGGGAGGAAACACCATATATTTT
TRBD2 | TRBJ2-7 | . | TRBV7-2 | CASSFELAGGYEQYF | TGTGCCAGCAGCTTCGAACTAGCGGGAGGATACGAGCAGTACTTC
. | TRBJ1-1 | . | TRBV19 | CASSIGPVSRNTEAFF | TGTGCCAGTAGTATAGGTCCAGTCTCGCGAAACACTGAAGCTTTCTTT
TRBD1 | TRBJ1-4 | many | TRBV28 | CASRVIRGLGEKLFF | TGTGCCAGCAGGGTAATCAGGGGGCTGGGTGAAAAACTGTTTTTT
. | TRBJ2-1 | . | TRBV7-2 | CATPVEGSSYNEQFF | TGTGCCACCCCGGTGGAGGGGAGCTCCTACAATGAGCAGTTCTTC
. | TRBJ1-1 | many | TRBV12-3/TRBV12-4 | CASSTSSYKAFF | TGTGCCAGCAGCACCTCGTCCTATAAAGCTTTCTTT
TRBD2 | TRBJ2-7 | few | TRBV2 | CASSTRLAVSYEQYF | TGTGCCAGCAGCACCCGACTAGCCGTCTCCTACGAGCAGTACTTC
. | TRBJ2-7 | few | TRBV7-9 | CASSLEGRGYEQYF | TGTGCCAGCAGCCTGGAGGGACGAGGCTACGAGCAGTACTTC
TRBD1 | TRBJ1-2 | many | TRBV2 | CASSGTGENYGYTF | TGTGCCAGCAGTGGAACAGGGGAGAACTATGGCTACACCTTC
. | TRBJ1-1 | many | TRBV6-1 | CATHLGRNTEAFF | TGTGCCACCCATCTGGGTAGAAACACTGAAGCTTTCTTT
. | TRBJ1-2 | many | TRBV20-1 | CSASAGTAYGYTF | TGCAGTGCTAGCGCCGGGACGGCCTATGGCTACACCTTC
TRBD1 | TRBJ1-2 | many | TRBV29-1 | CSGWDSDNYGYTF | TGCAGCGGGTGGGACAGCGATAACTATGGCTACACCTTC
. | TRBJ1-3 | many | TRBV28 | CASTAWGSGNTIYF | TGTGCCAGCACTGCATGGGGGTCTGGAAACACCATATATTTT
TRBD2 | TRBJ2-7 | . | TRBV28 | CPSSFTGGALEQYF | TGTCCCAGCAGTTTCACCGGGGGGGCCCTCGAGCAGTACTTC
TRBD1 | TRBJ2-7 | many | TRBV28 | CASSLSTQGWRYEQYF | TGTGCCAGCAGTTTATCCACACAGGGGTGGAGGTACGAGCAGTACTTC
TRBD1 | TRBJ2-1 | . | TRBV6-1 | CASSEVSPGQGGGSYNERFF | TGTGCCAGCAGTGAAGTTTCACCGGGACAGGGAGGTGGTTCCTACAATGAGCGGTTCTTC
. | TRBJ2-7 | few | TRBV6-1 | CASSLNDGYEQYF | TGTGCCAGCAGTCTAAATGACGGCTACGAGCAGTACTTC
. | TRBJ1-4 | many | TRBV6-2/TRBV6-3 | CASTLRDTNEKLFF | TGTGCCAGCACCTTGCGGGACACTAATGAAAAACTGTTTTTT
TRBD2 | TRBJ2-1 | . | TRBV12-3/TRBV12-4 | CASRTSGYNEQFF | TGTGCCAGCAGGACTAGCGGGTACAATGAGCAGTTCTTC
TRBD2 | TRBJ2-1 | many | TRBV20-1 | CSATDLSGRPLFF | TGCAGTGCTACCGACCTAAGCGGGAGGCCCCTTTTCTTC
TRBD1 | TRBJ1-1 | many | TRBV7-9 | CASSLSAQGTKNTEAFF | TGTGCCAGCAGCTTAAGTGCACAGGGGACTAAGAACACTGAAGCTTTCTTT
. | TRBJ2-7 | many | TRBV7-8 | CASSQGGGEQYF | TGTGCCAGCAGCCAAGGGGGTGGCGAGCAGTACTTC
TRBD2 | TRBJ2-7 | few | TRBV20-1 | CSARVRTSDISEQYF | TGCAGTGCTAGAGTTCGGACTAGCGATATCTCCGAGCAGTACTTC
. | TRBJ2-1 | . | TRBV10-3 | CAISESLGPNEQFF | TGTGCCATCAGTGAGTCGCTGGGCCCCAATGAGCAGTTCTTC
. | TRBJ2-7 | many | TRBV27 | CASSLRQGGTYEQYF | TGTGCCAGCAGTTTACGGCAGGGGGGAACCTACGAGCAGTACTTC